This T cell receptor beta chain was documented in a study of blood T cell repertoires in COVID-19. Measured with immunoSEQ multiplex PCR; TCRdb has only the in-frame clones, and not every one. The table includes under 200,000 clones, roughly 85% detected once. This clone occurred once. CDR3 length equals 17 residues. The germline V gene has CDR1 LNHDA and CDR2 SQIVND (reference sequence). The trim removed 4 bases at V and 9 bases at J, leaving 15 bases unmatched. Study members were between roughly 18 and 100 years old and lived in 25 or so US regions. The sample taken for sequencing was PBMCs or T cells enriched from blood (not recorded which). The receptor was derived from a woman aged 50 to 60 who had recovered from COVID-19. The chain employs TRBV19 and TRBJ1-5; 10 bases fit TRBD1. The CDR3: CASSTKPTGTGVRPQHF. CDR3 nucleotides: TGTGCCAGTAGTACGAAACCAACCGGGACAGGGGTTAGGCCCCAGCATTTT.